The T cell receptor beta chain under discussion was sequenced for a study of CD8 T cells in ankylosing spondylitis. This clonotype was observed a few times. As yet, its antigen is unknown. Quantitative 5'-RACE with molecular barcodes generated TCR beta libraries. MiXCR, run by TCRdb on the 5' RACE reads, gives a single entry per CDR3 protein. The profile shows fewer than 40,000 distinct CDR3 sequences, roughly 29% of them singletons. Trimming cost V 5 bases and J 4 bases; bases outside gene matches: 11. CDR3 size: 16 residues. Study findings and constraints: The study identified a TCR beta motif of under ten highly homologous variants that appeared characteristic of ankylosing spondylitis blood.

Sequences were obtained from synovial fluid, either unsorted or a sorted T cell fraction (not recorded which). The chain has TRBV12-3 or TRBV12-4 and TRBJ2-1; 7 bases are shared with TRBD2. This TCR was sampled from a male donor with ankylosing spondylitis. The CDR3 DNA sequence: TGTGCCAGCAGTCCCTCCGGGGGGAAGCGGTACAATGAGCAGTTCTTC. Its protein product is CASSPSGGKRYNEQFF.